The source of this T cell receptor (beta chain) is a study of T cell clonotyping in hematopoietic cell transplantation. Overall study context: Cytoreduction preceded collection of pretransplant recipient samples.

As to time point: recipient sample about 28 days before transplant, after cytoreduction. CDR3 length equals 14 residues. The V end was cut by 2 bases, the J end by 3 bases, with 11 bases between. Using immunoSEQ multiplex PCR, the repertoire was profiled, and TCRdb retains in-frame clones only, with some absent. The sample lists 20,000 to 30,000 clones, around 80% occurring once. This chain links TRBV23-1 with TRBJ2-7, with a possible D match to TRBD1 (5 bases). TRBV23-1 is sorted into the ORF group, with uncertain function. The input for sequencing was peripheral blood mononuclear cells, taken before stem cell transplant. The sequence was collected from a woman aged 60-70 years with acute myeloid leukemia. Some clones in this sample may be carry-over from other donors' samples. CDR3 sequence reads: CASSQKETVYEQYF. The DNA of the CDR3 is TGCGCCAGCAGTCAAAAAGAGACAGTCTACGAGCAGTACTTC.